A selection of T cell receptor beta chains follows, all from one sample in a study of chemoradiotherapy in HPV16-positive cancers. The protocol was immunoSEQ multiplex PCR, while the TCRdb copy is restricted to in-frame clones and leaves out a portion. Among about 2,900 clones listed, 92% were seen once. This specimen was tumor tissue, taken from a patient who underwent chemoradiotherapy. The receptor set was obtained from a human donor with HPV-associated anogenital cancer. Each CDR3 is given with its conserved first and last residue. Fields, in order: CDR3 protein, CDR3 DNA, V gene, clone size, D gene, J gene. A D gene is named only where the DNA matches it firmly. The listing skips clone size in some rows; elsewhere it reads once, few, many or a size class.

CDR3aa: CASSEFLPGGARDTQYF
CDR3nt: TGTGCCAGCAGTGAATTCCTTCCCGGGGGGGCCCGAGATACGCAGTATTTT
v_gene: TRBV6-1
abundance: NA
d_gene: TRBD2
j_gene: TRBJ2-3

CDR3aa: CASRSKVSYNEQFF
CDR3nt: TGTGCCAGCAGATCCAAGGTCTCCTACAATGAGCAGTTCTTC
v_gene: TRBV5-8
abundance: NA
d_gene: NA
j_gene: TRBJ2-1

CDR3aa: CASSYSRRDNQPQHF
CDR3nt: TGTGCCAGCAGTTACTCGCGTCGGGACAATCAGCCCCAGCATTTT
v_gene: TRBV6-5
abundance: NA
d_gene: NA
j_gene: TRBJ1-5

CDR3aa: CASSPQTDHNEQFF
CDR3nt: TGTGCCAGCTCACCACAGACGGATCACAATGAGCAGTTCTTC
v_gene: TRBV18
abundance: few
d_gene: NA
j_gene: TRBJ2-1

CDR3aa: CATHSDVNTEAFF
CDR3nt: TGCGCCACCCACTCCGACGTGAACACTGAAGCTTTCTTT
v_gene: TRBV10-2
abundance: NA
d_gene: NA
j_gene: TRBJ1-1

CDR3aa: CATAPPAVPPWQPQHF
CDR3nt: TGTGCCACGGCCCCGCCGGCAGTTCCCCCTTGGCAGCCCCAGCATTTT
v_gene: TRBV5-7
abundance: NA
d_gene: NA
j_gene: TRBJ1-5

CDR3aa: CASSPGLGGYQETQYF
CDR3nt: TGTGCCAGCAGTCCGGGACTAGGGGGGTACCAAGAGACCCAGTACTTC
v_gene: TRBV6-6
abundance: NA
d_gene: TRBD2
j_gene: TRBJ2-5

CDR3aa: CASSLELAGTDTQYF
CDR3nt: TGCGCCAGCAGCTTGGAACTAGCGGGCACAGATACGCAGTATTTT
v_gene: TRBV5-1
abundance: NA
d_gene: TRBD2
j_gene: TRBJ2-3

CDR3aa: CAPTGRQETQYF
CDR3nt: TGTGCCCCAACTGGGCGCCAAGAGACCCAGTACTTC
v_gene: TRBV6-5
abundance: NA
d_gene: NA
j_gene: TRBJ2-5

CDR3aa: CASSGSLRASSYNSPLHF
CDR3nt: TGTGCCAGCAGTGGATCTCTAAGGGCTAGCTCCTATAATTCACCCCTCCACTTT
v_gene: TRBV6-1
abundance: few
d_gene: NA
j_gene: TRBJ1-6

CDR3aa: CASSSRQGAGTGELFF
CDR3nt: TGTGCCAGCAGTTCCCGACAGGGGGCTGGCACCGGGGAGCTGTTTTTT
v_gene: TRBV27
abundance: NA
d_gene: TRBD1
j_gene: TRBJ2-2

CDR3aa: CASSLLHRLEGANVLTF
CDR3nt: TGCGCCAGCAGCTTGTTGCACAGGTTGGAAGGGGCCAACGTCCTGACTTTC
v_gene: TRBV5-1
abundance: NA
d_gene: NA
j_gene: TRBJ2-6

CDR3aa: CASAPGLKPETQYF
CDR3nt: TGTGCCAGCGCGCCGGGACTTAAACCAGAGACCCAGTACTTC
v_gene: TRBV5-4
abundance: NA
d_gene: NA
j_gene: TRBJ2-5

CDR3aa: CASRGQGGMNTEAFF
CDR3nt: TGTGCCAGCAGGGGACAGGGAGGGATGAACACTGAAGCTTTCTTT
v_gene: TRBV6-6
abundance: NA
d_gene: TRBD1
j_gene: TRBJ1-1

CDR3aa: CASSRNGGVTNTGELFF
CDR3nt: TGTGCCAGCAGCCGAAATGGTGGCGTCACGAACACCGGGGAGCTGTTTTTT
v_gene: TRBV7-9
abundance: NA
d_gene: NA
j_gene: TRBJ2-2

CDR3aa: CATSRGRGASGYTF
CDR3nt: TGTGCCACCAGCAGAGGTAGGGGGGCAAGCGGCTACACCTTC
v_gene: TRBV15
abundance: NA
d_gene: NA
j_gene: TRBJ1-2

CDR3aa: CASSGQPNYGYTF
CDR3nt: TGTGCCAGCAGTGGACAGCCGAACTATGGCTACACCTTC
v_gene: TRBV2
abundance: NA
d_gene: NA
j_gene: TRBJ1-2

CDR3aa: CASSQEKGLPSEAFF
CDR3nt: TGTGCCAGCAGCCAAGAAAAGGGCCTCCCGAGTGAAGCTTTCTTT
v_gene: TRBV14
abundance: NA
d_gene: NA
j_gene: TRBJ1-1

CDR3aa: CASSEPGTDTQYF
CDR3nt: TGTGCCAGCTCAGAACCAGGCACAGATACGCAGTATTTT
v_gene: TRBV6-5
abundance: NA
d_gene: NA
j_gene: TRBJ2-3

CDR3aa: CASRTTGDYGYTF
CDR3nt: TGTGCCAGCAGGACGACAGGGGACTATGGCTACACCTTC
v_gene: TRBV6-6
abundance: NA
d_gene: TRBD1
j_gene: TRBJ1-2

CDR3aa: CASIPALSYEQYF
CDR3nt: TGTGCCAGCATACCGGCCCTCTCCTACGAGCAGTACTTC
v_gene: TRBV6-5
abundance: once
d_gene: NA
j_gene: TRBJ2-7

CDR3aa: CASSYPLTSGKTDTQYF
CDR3nt: TGTGCCAGCAGCTACCCACTGACTAGCGGGAAGACAGATACGCAGTATTTT
v_gene: TRBV2
abundance: NA
d_gene: TRBD2
j_gene: TRBJ2-3

CDR3aa: CASREQETQYF
CDR3nt: TGTGCCAGCAGGGAACAAGAGACCCAGTACTTC
v_gene: TRBV2
abundance: NA
d_gene: NA
j_gene: TRBJ2-5

CDR3aa: CASSLSSRVNYGYTF
CDR3nt: TGCGCCAGCAGCTTGTCGTCGAGAGTTAACTATGGCTACACCTTC
v_gene: TRBV5-1
abundance: NA
d_gene: NA
j_gene: TRBJ1-2

CDR3aa: CASSLWTSSGNTIYF
CDR3nt: TGTGCCAGCAGCTTGTGGACAAGCTCTGGAAACACCATATATTTT
v_gene: TRBV5-4
abundance: NA
d_gene: NA
j_gene: TRBJ1-3

CDR3aa: CASSHTGINRTEAFF
CDR3nt: TGCGCCAGCAGCCACACAGGGATCAACAGGACTGAAGCTTTCTTT
v_gene: TRBV5-1
abundance: NA
d_gene: NA
j_gene: TRBJ1-1

CDR3aa: CASSLVGGEQNTEAFF
CDR3nt: TGTGCCAGCAGCTTGGTTGGGGGTGAGCAGAACACTGAAGCTTTCTTT
v_gene: TRBV5-6
abundance: once
d_gene: NA
j_gene: TRBJ1-1

CDR3aa: CASSLSSGGADTQYF
CDR3nt: TGTGCCAGCAGCTTATCTAGCGGGGGGGCAGATACGCAGTATTTT
v_gene: TRBV7-7
abundance: NA
d_gene: TRBD2
j_gene: TRBJ2-3

CDR3aa: CASSRLATTSTDTQYF
CDR3nt: TGTGCCAGCAGCCGACTGGCCACAACTAGCACAGATACGCAGTATTTT
v_gene: TRBV7-8
abundance: NA
d_gene: NA
j_gene: TRBJ2-3

CDR3aa: CSARSYTEAFF
CDR3nt: TGCAGTGCTAGGAGCTACACTGAAGCTTTCTTT
v_gene: TRBV20-1
abundance: once
d_gene: NA
j_gene: TRBJ1-1

CDR3aa: CASGFGPHGAGELFF
CDR3nt: TGTGCCAGCGGTTTCGGCCCCCATGGGGCCGGGGAGCTGTTTTTT
v_gene: TRBV11-1
abundance: NA
d_gene: NA
j_gene: TRBJ2-2

CDR3aa: CASSESLTLRRGGAFF
CDR3nt: TGCGCCAGCAGTGAGTCTTTGACCCTTAGGCGGGGTGGGGCTTTCTTT
v_gene: TRBV10-1
abundance: NA
d_gene: NA
j_gene: TRBJ1-1

CDR3aa: CSVSSWGQGNEKLFF
CDR3nt: TGCAGCGTTTCCTCCTGGGGCCAGGGAAATGAAAAACTGTTTTTT
v_gene: TRBV29-1
abundance: NA
d_gene: NA
j_gene: TRBJ1-4

CDR3aa: CASSLIGGLNTEAFF
CDR3nt: TGTGCCAGCAGCTTAATAGGGGGGCTGAACACTGAAGCTTTCTTT
v_gene: TRBV7-3
abundance: NA
d_gene: NA
j_gene: TRBJ1-1

CDR3aa: CASSQEFGLAGRSDTQYF
CDR3nt: TGCGCCAGCAGCCAAGAATTTGGGCTAGCGGGGAGGTCAGATACGCAGTATTTT
v_gene: TRBV4-3
abundance: NA
d_gene: TRBD2
j_gene: TRBJ2-3

CDR3aa: CASSRPGSDTQYF
CDR3nt: TGCGCCAGCAGCCGCCCGGGGTCAGATACGCAGTATTTT
v_gene: TRBV5-1
abundance: NA
d_gene: NA
j_gene: TRBJ2-3

CDR3aa: CASSLGGGGAYGYTF
CDR3nt: TGTGCCAGCAGCTTAGGCGGGGGTGGGGCCTATGGCTACACCTTC
v_gene: TRBV7-2
abundance: NA
d_gene: NA
j_gene: TRBJ1-2

CDR3aa: CASSPQAYSGTSGNTIYF
CDR3nt: TGTGCCAGCTCACCGCAGGCTTATTCAGGAACTTCTGGAAACACCATATATTTT
v_gene: TRBV18
abundance: NA
d_gene: NA
j_gene: TRBJ1-3

CDR3aa: CSVRGYTDTQYF
CDR3nt: TGCAGCGTTCGGGGGTATACAGATACGCAGTATTTT
v_gene: TRBV29-1
abundance: NA
d_gene: NA
j_gene: TRBJ2-3

CDR3aa: CASSSSGGAYNEQFF
CDR3nt: TGTGCCAGCAGTTCTAGCGGGGGGGCCTACAATGAGCAGTTCTTC
v_gene: TRBV5-4
abundance: NA
d_gene: TRBD2
j_gene: TRBJ2-1

CDR3aa: CAWRVSPNTGELFF
CDR3nt: TGTGCCTGGAGAGTCAGCCCGAACACCGGGGAGCTGTTTTTT
v_gene: TRBV30
abundance: NA
d_gene: NA
j_gene: TRBJ2-2

CDR3aa: CASSDRAGNTIYF
CDR3nt: TGTGCCAGCAGTGACAGGGCTGGAAACACCATATATTTT
v_gene: TRBV6-5
abundance: NA
d_gene: TRBD1
j_gene: TRBJ1-3

CDR3aa: CASSPDSLGTDTQYF
CDR3nt: TGTGCCAGCAGCCCCGACTCCCTGGGGACAGATACGCAGTATTTT
v_gene: TRBV7-2
abundance: NA
d_gene: NA
j_gene: TRBJ2-3

CDR3aa: CASSFWTSGLYEQYF
CDR3nt: TGTGCCAGCAGCTTCTGGACTAGCGGGTTATACGAGCAGTACTTC
v_gene: TRBV7-9
abundance: NA
d_gene: TRBD2
j_gene: TRBJ2-7

CDR3aa: CASSPDNSPLHF
CDR3nt: TGTGCCAGCTCACCAGATAATTCACCCCTCCACTTT
v_gene: TRBV18
abundance: NA
d_gene: NA
j_gene: TRBJ1-6

CDR3aa: CASSAGLAGPDNEQFF
CDR3nt: TGCGCCAGCAGCGCGGGACTAGCGGGCCCGGACAATGAGCAGTTCTTC
v_gene: TRBV5-1
abundance: NA
d_gene: TRBD2
j_gene: TRBJ2-1

CDR3aa: CASSPSRVSNEKLFF
CDR3nt: TGTGCCAGCAGCCCCAGCAGGGTTTCTAATGAAAAACTGTTTTTT
v_gene: TRBV7-2
abundance: NA
d_gene: NA
j_gene: TRBJ1-4

CDR3aa: CASSLSRGGLQHF
CDR3nt: TGTGCCAGCAGCTTAAGTAGAGGAGGGCTCCAGCATTTT
v_gene: TRBV7-9
abundance: NA
d_gene: NA
j_gene: TRBJ1-5

CDR3aa: CASTPGTGGGTDTQYF
CDR3nt: TGTGCCAGTACCCCCGGGACAGGGGGCGGCACAGATACGCAGTATTTT
v_gene: TRBV19
abundance: NA
d_gene: TRBD1
j_gene: TRBJ2-3

CDR3aa: CASKVASGGQAYEQYF
CDR3nt: TGTGCCAGCAAGGTAGCTAGCGGGGGGCAAGCCTACGAGCAGTACTTC
v_gene: TRBV2
abundance: NA
d_gene: TRBD2
j_gene: TRBJ2-7

CDR3aa: CASSLGGLGELFF
CDR3nt: TGTGCCAGCAGTTTGGGCGGATTGGGGGAGCTGTTTTTT
v_gene: TRBV27
abundance: NA
d_gene: NA
j_gene: TRBJ2-2

CDR3aa: CASSPFLPSQGLDEQYF
CDR3nt: TGTGCCAGCAGCCCCTTCCTCCCAAGTCAGGGACTCGACGAGCAGTACTTC
v_gene: TRBV7-2
abundance: NA
d_gene: NA
j_gene: TRBJ2-7

CDR3aa: CASSRQGLRDRELFF
CDR3nt: TGTGCCAGCAGTAGACAGGGTCTGAGGGACCGGGAGCTGTTTTTT
v_gene: TRBV7-9
abundance: NA
d_gene: TRBD1
j_gene: TRBJ2-2

CDR3aa: CASSYSGETYGYTF
CDR3nt: TGTGCCAGCAGTTACTCGGGAGAGACCTATGGCTACACCTTC
v_gene: TRBV6-5
abundance: once
d_gene: NA
j_gene: TRBJ1-2

CDR3aa: CASSYSRQGGNEQFF
CDR3nt: TGTGCCAGCAGTTACTCGAGGCAGGGGGGCAATGAGCAGTTCTTC
v_gene: TRBV6-5
abundance: NA
d_gene: NA
j_gene: TRBJ2-1

CDR3aa: CASSPGRGNIQYF
CDR3nt: TGCGCCAGCAGTCCCGGGAGGGGAAACATTCAGTACTTC
v_gene: TRBV10-2
abundance: NA
d_gene: TRBD2
j_gene: TRBJ2-4

CDR3aa: CASSEVAGGQDTQYF
CDR3nt: TGTGCCAGCAGTGAAGTAGCGGGGGGGCAAGATACGCAGTATTTT
v_gene: TRBV6-4
abundance: NA
d_gene: TRBD2
j_gene: TRBJ2-3

CDR3aa: CASSQTGTGYNEQFF
CDR3nt: TGCGCCAGCAGCCAAACCGGGACAGGGTACAATGAGCAGTTCTTC
v_gene: TRBV4-3
abundance: NA
d_gene: TRBD1
j_gene: TRBJ2-1

CDR3aa: CASSPPLGSYEQYF
CDR3nt: TGTGCCAGCTCACCACCGTTGGGCTCCTACGAGCAGTACTTC
v_gene: TRBV18
abundance: NA
d_gene: NA
j_gene: TRBJ2-7